This T cell receptor (beta chain) comes out of a study of OX40 agonist ivuxolimab in advanced cancers. For the study at large: Patients got intravenous ivuxolimab at 0.01 to 10 mg/kg every 2 weeks. Males comprised 82.7% of the group, whose mean age was roughly 60 years (range about 20 to 90). In three patients, partial responses were observed, one with hepatocellular carcinoma and two with cutaneous melanoma.

The table came from immunoSEQ multiplex PCR; TCRdb's copy has only in-frame clones and leaves some out. The profile shows roughly 64,000 clones, about four fifths of them singletons. Germline values: CDR1 MNHEY, CDR2 SVGAGI. This CDR3 contains 15 residues. Drawing of blood for sampling happened at baseline, at cycle 4 day 1, and at cycle 7 day 1. This TCR derives from an adult with an advanced solid tumor such as melanoma, head and neck, liver or kidney cancer. The genes are TRBV6-5 and TRBJ2-5; D may match TRBD1 or TRBD2 (5 bases each). The J call may be incorrect, as the DNA end agrees better with TRBJ2-7. The input for sequencing was CD4+ or CD8+ T cells sorted from blood, taken in a trial of the OX40 agonist ivuxolimab. CDR3 residues: CASSPSGWDPYEQYF. For the CDR3, the DNA is TGTGCCAGCAGCCCCTCGGGCTGGGACCCCTACGAGCAGTACTTC.